This entry features one T cell receptor beta chain sequence. Its antigen is currently unknown. This sample is part of a study of OX40 agonist ivuxolimab in advanced cancers. Study overall: The treatment was a fully human IgG2 OX40 agonist, ivuxolimab. Under the entry rules, prior anti-PD-1, anti-PD-L1 or anti-CTLA-4 therapy was allowed, and 40% had some.

Overall study results and limits: Relative to CD4+ cells, CD8+ T cells on average had more expanded clones.

Autoimmune disease history or systemic immunosuppression led to patients being barred. Sequencing was performed with immunoSEQ multiplex PCR; in TCRdb, only in-frame clones are kept and a portion is missing. The repertoire has approximately 47,000 clones, 85% to 95% of them found once; the top ten carry 6.7%. The clonotype was recovered from an adult with an advanced solid tumor such as melanoma, head and neck, liver or kidney cancer. The source was CD4+ or CD8+ T cells sorted from blood, collected in a trial of the OX40 agonist ivuxolimab.

CDR3: CASSSPLPNSDNEQFF. CDR3 sequence (DNA): TGTGCCAGCAGCTCCCCACTTCCAAACAGTGACAATGAGCAGTTCTTC. The chain recombines TRBV13 with TRBJ2-1; D is unresolved. Germline V gives CDR1 PRHDT, CDR2 FYEKMQ (reference sequence). Between the trimmed V and J ends, which lost 4 bases and 5 bases, there was a span of 18 bases. This CDR3 contains 16 residues.